This TCR beta chain was retrieved from a study of identifying expanded T cells in peripheral blood. Findings and limits, study-wide: Approximately two-week clone count variance significantly increased as total template count grew. Technical replicates showed roughly 1.2 changed clones; two weeks roughly 16; four weeks 19.

Collection occurred without any documented infections or immune events in donors. CDR3 length equals 12 residues. Looked up from germline, CDR1 is MNHNY and CDR2 is SVGAGI (reference sequence). V dropped 10 bases and J dropped 5; count of bases not matched to a gene: 7. The method was immunoSEQ multiplex PCR; TCRdb's version includes in-frame clones alone and lacks a portion of them. This table has 70,000 to 100,000 clones, approximately 84% appearing once. On this clone itself: Its antigen remains unidentified.

The chain links TRBV6-6 to TRBJ1-1, with TRBD1 matching over 7 bases. This TCR was recovered from a person between 18 and 75 years old in good health. Sequences were obtained from blood. The CDR3 protein is CATDGQVTEAFF. The CDR3 DNA is TGTGCCACCGACGGACAGGTGACTGAAGCTTTCTTT.